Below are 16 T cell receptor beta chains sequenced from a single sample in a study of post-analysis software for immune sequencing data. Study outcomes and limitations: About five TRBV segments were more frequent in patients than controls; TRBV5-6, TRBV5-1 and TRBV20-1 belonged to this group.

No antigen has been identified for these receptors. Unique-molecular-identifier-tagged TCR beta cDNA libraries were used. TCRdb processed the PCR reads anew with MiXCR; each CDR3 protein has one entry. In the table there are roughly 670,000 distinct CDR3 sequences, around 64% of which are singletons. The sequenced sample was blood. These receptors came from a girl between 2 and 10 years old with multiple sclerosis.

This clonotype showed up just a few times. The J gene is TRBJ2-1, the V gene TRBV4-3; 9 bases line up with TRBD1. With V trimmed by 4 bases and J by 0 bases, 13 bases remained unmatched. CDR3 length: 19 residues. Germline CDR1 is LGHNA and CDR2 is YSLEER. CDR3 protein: CASSRRTGALTGSYNEQFF. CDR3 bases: TGCGCCAGCAGCCGACGGACAGGGGCTCTTACGGGCTCCTACAATGAGCAGTTCTTC.

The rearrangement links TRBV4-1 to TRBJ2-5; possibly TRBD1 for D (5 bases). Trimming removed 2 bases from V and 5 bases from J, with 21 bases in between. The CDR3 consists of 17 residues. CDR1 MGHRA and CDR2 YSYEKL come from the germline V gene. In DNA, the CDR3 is TGCGCCAGCAGCCAAATCTATCCAACCGACAGTATGGAGACCCAGTACTTC. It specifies CASSQIYPTDSMETQYF.

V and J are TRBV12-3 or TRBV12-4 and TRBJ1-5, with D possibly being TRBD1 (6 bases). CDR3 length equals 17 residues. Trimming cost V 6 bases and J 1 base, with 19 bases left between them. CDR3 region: CASSPLLAGASNQPQHF. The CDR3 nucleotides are TGTGCCAGCAGCCCTCTATTGGCAGGGGCGAGCAATCAGCCCCAGCATTTT.

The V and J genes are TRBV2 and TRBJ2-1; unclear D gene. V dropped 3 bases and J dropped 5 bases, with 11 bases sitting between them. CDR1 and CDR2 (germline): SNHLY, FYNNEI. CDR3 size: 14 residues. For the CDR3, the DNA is TGTGCCAGCAGTGAGGTAGCTAGGAACAATGAGCAGTTCTTC. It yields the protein CASSEVARNNEQFF.

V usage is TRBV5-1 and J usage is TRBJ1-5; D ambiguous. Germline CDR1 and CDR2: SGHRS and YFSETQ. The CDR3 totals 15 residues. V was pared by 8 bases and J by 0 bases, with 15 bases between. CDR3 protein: CARWMGGFSNQPQHF. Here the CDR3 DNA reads TGCGCCAGGTGGATGGGCGGATTTAGCAATCAGCCCCAGCATTTT.

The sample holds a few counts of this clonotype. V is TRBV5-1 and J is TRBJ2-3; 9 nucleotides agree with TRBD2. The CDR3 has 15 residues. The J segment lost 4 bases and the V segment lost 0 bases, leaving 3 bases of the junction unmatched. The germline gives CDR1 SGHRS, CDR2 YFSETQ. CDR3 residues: CASSLASGTPDTQYF. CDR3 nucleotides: TGCGCCAGCAGCTTGGCTAGCGGGACCCCAGATACGCAGTATTTT.

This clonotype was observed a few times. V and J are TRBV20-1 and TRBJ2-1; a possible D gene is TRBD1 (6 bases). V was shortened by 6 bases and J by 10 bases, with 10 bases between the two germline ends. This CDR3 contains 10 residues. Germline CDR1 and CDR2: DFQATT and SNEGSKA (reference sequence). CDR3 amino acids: CSAVGQEQFF. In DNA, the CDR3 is TGCAGTGCCGTCGGACAGGAGCAGTTCTTC.

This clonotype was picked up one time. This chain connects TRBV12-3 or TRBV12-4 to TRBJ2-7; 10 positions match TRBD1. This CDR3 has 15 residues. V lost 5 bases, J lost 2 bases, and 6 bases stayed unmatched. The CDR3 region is CASSLRQGATYEQYF. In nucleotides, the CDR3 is TGTGCCAGCAGTCTAAGACAGGGGGCCACCTACGAGCAGTACTTC.

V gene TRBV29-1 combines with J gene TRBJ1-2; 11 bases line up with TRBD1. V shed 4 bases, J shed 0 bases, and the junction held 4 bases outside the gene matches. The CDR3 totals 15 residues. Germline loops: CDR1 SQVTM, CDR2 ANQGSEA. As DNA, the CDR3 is TGCAGCGTTGTTCGGGGACAGGGGGCTAACTATGGCTACACCTTC. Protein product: CSVVRGQGANYGYTF. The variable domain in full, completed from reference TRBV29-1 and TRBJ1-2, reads SAVISQKPSRDICQRGTSLTIQCQVDSQVTMMFWYRQQPGQSLTLIATANQGSEATYESGFVIDKFPISRPNLTFSTLTVSNMSPEDSSIYLCSVVRGQGANYGYTFGSGTRLTVV.

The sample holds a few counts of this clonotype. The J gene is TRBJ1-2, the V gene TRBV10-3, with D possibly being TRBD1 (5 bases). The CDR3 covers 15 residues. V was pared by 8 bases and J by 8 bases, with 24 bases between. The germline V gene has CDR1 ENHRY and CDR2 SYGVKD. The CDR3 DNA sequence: TGTGCCATCCCTCGAGTGGGAGCGGGGCAGGGAGGCTACACCTTC. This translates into CAIPRVGAGQGGYTF.

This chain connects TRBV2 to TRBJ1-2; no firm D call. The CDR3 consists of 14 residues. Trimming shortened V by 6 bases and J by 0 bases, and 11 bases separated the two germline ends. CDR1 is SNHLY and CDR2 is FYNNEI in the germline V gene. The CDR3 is CASRREEPNYGYTF. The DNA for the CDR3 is TGTGCCAGCAGAAGGGAGGAACCTAACTATGGCTACACCTTC.

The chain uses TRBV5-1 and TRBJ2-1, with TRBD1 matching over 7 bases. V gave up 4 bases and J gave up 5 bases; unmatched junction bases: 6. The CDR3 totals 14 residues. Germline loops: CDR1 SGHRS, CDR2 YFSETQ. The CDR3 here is CASSPLDRNNEQFF. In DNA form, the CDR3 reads TGCGCCAGCAGCCCCCTGGACAGGAACAATGAGCAGTTCTTC. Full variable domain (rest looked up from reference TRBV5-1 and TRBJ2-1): KAGVTQTPRYLIKTRGQQVTLSCSPISGHRSVSWYQQTPGQGLQFLFEYFSETQRNKGNFPGRFSGRQFSNSRSEMNVSTLELGDSALYLCASSPLDRNNEQFFGPGTRLTVL.

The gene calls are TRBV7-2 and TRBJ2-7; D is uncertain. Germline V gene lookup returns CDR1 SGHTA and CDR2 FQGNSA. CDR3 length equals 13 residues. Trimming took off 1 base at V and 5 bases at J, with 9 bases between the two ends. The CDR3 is CASSLGATNEQYF. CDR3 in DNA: TGTGCCAGCAGCTTAGGGGCCACCAACGAGCAGTACTTC. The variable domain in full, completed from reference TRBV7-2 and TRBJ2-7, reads GAGVSQSPSNKVTEKGKDVELRCDPISGHTALYWYRQSLGQGLEFLIYFQGNSAPDKSGLPSDRFSAERTGGSVSTLTIQRTQQEDSAVYLCASSLGATNEQYFGPGTRLTVT.

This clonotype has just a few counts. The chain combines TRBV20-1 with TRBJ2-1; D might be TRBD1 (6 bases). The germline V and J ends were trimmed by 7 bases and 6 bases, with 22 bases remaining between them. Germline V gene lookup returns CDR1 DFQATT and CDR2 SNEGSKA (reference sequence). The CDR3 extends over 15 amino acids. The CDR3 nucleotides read TGCAGTGGGGAGAGGTCCGGGACACCCATCAATGAGCAGTTCTTC. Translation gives CSGERSGTPINEQFF.

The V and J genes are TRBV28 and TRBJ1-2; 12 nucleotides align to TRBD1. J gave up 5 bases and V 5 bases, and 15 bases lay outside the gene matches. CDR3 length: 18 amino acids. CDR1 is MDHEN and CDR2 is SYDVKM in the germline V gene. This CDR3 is CASSGSGTGGGGLYGYTF. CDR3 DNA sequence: TGTGCCAGCAGTGGCTCCGGGACAGGGGGCGGTGGTTTGTATGGCTACACCTTC.

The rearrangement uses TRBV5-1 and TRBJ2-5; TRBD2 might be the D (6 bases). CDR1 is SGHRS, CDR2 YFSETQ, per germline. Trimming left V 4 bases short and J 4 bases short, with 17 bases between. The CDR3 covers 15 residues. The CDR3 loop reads CASSGMTVRGETQYF. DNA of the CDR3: TGCGCCAGCAGCGGGATGACAGTGCGGGGAGAGACCCAGTACTTC.